These 9 T cell receptor beta chains came from one sample sequenced in a study of graft-versus-host responses after intestinal transplantation. Measured with immunoSEQ multiplex PCR; TCRdb has only the in-frame clones, and not every one. The table lists under 15,000 clones, just over 35% of them singletons. Irradiated stimulators labeled with violet dye, some 200,000 in number, were plated with some 200,000 CFSE-labeled responders. Here the sequenced sample was alloreactive CD8+ T cells from a mixed lymphocyte reaction culture, taken before intestinal transplant. Subset described: CFSE-low proliferating T cells sorted from approximately six-day pre-transplant mixed lymphocyte reaction (GvH or HvG direction). All receptors derive from a human patient who received an intestinal transplant.

This clone was seen a few times. The rearrangement links TRBV6-9 to TRBJ1-1, with TRBD1 as a possible D gene (6 bases). V lost 3 bases and J 4 bases, leaving 12 bases between the germline ends. The V gene's germline CDR1 is MNHGY and CDR2 SVAAGI. The CDR3 contains 14 residues. CDR3 DNA sequence: TGTGCCAGCAGTTACTTGGCCAGGGGCACTGAAGCTTTCTTT. This translates into CASSYLARGTEAFF.

This chain connects TRBV27 to TRBJ2-3; D gene ambiguous. This CDR3 spans 11 amino acids. V shed 3 bases and J shed 4 bases, with 2 bases lying between them. Germline CDR1 reads MNHEY; CDR2 reads SMNVEV (reference sequence). The DNA for the CDR3 is TGTGCCAGCAGTTTCGCAGATACGCAGTATTTT. The encoded protein is CASSFADTQYF.

This clone was picked up a small number of times. The rearrangement links TRBV5-6 to TRBJ1-1; D gene unclear. Trimming removed 0 bases at V and 5 bases at J, with 11 bases between. The CDR3 length is 14 residues. Germline assignment: CDR1 SGHDT and CDR2 YYEEEE. Here the CDR3 reads CASSLEGSWTEAFF. CDR3 bases: TGTGCCAGCAGCTTGGAGGGAAGTTGGACTGAAGCTTTCTTT.

The chain employs TRBV7-8 and TRBJ2-5; 7 bases agree with TRBD2. The J segment lost 5 bases and the V segment lost 5 bases, leaving 11 bases of the junction unmatched. The CDR3 spans 15 residues. Germline loops: CDR1 SGHVS, CDR2 FQNEAQ. For the CDR3, the DNA is TGTGCCAGCAGCGAAATCAGCGGGGTACGGGAGACCCAGTACTTC. Translating it yields CASSEISGVRETQYF.

This clone was counted between two and nine times. This chain uses TRBV29-1 with TRBJ2-1, with TRBD2 as a possible D gene (7 bases). CDR3 size: 16 residues. V gave up 1 base and J gave up 4 bases, with 17 bases separating them. Germline-derived CDR1 and CDR2 are SQVTM and ANQGSEA. The CDR3 region is CSVEGLGGGRYNEQFF. The CDR3 coding sequence is TGCAGCGTTGAAGGACTAGGGGGGGGGCGGTACAATGAGCAGTTCTTC.

This clone was found a few times. The V gene is TRBV4-2, the J gene TRBJ2-5; 10 bases are a match to TRBD1. Germline CDR1 is LGHNA and CDR2 is YNFKEQ. V dropped 4 bases and J dropped 3; count of bases not matched to a gene: 11. This CDR3 contains 17 residues. CDR3 bases: TGTGCCAGCAGCCGGCTGGGCGGGACAGGGGATGAAGAGACCCAGTACTTC. Translating it yields CASSRLGGTGDEETQYF.

This clone has a handful of counts. The chain links TRBV11-2 to TRBJ1-1, with 7 bases identical to TRBD1. The V gene end was trimmed by 5 bases and the J gene end by 8 bases; junction bases not matched to a gene: 17. CDR1 and CDR2 (germline): SGHAT, FQNNGV. This CDR3 is 16 amino acids long. The CDR3 spells CASSPITPGGGQEAFF. The CDR3 DNA reads as TGTGCCAGCAGCCCAATAACCCCTGGCGGGGGACAGGAAGCTTTCTTT. Filled out from reference TRBV11-2 and TRBJ1-1, the complete variable domain reads EAGVAQSPRYKIIEKRQSVAFWCNPISGHATLYWYQQILGQGPKLLIQFQNNGVVDDSQLPKDRFSAERLKGVDSTLKIQPAKLEDSAVYLCASSPITPGGGQEAFFGQGTRLTVV.

The chain combines TRBV25-1 with TRBJ2-3, with 8 bases fitting TRBD1. This CDR3 contains 16 residues. The V gene end was trimmed by 2 bases and the J gene end by 4 bases; junction bases not matched to a gene: 8. Germline loops: CDR1 MGHDK, CDR2 SYGVNS. CDR3: CASSEPTGEVADTQYF. The CDR3, as DNA: TGTGCCAGCAGTGAACCGACAGGGGAGGTGGCAGATACGCAGTATTTT. Full variable domain (missing parts from reference TRBV25-1 and TRBJ2-3): EADIYQTPRYLVIGTGKKITLECSQTMGHDKMYWYQQDPGMELHLIHYSYGVNSTEKGDLSSESTVSRIRTEHFPLTLESARPSHTSQYLCASSEPTGEVADTQYFGPGTRLTVL.

This chain joins TRBV6-1 and TRBJ1-2, with D perhaps TRBD1 (5 bases). The length of the CDR3 is 15 residues. Germline values: CDR1 MNHNS, CDR2 SASEGT. The V end lost 0 bases, the J end lost 8 bases, and 16 bases lay between the germline ends. The chain's CDR3 is CASSEAPDTSGGYTF. CDR3 DNA sequence: TGTGCCAGCAGTGAAGCGCCCGACACCTCAGGGGGCTACACCTTC.